What follows is one T cell receptor beta chain and its context. Its specificity is unknown. Clones were sequenced by immunoSEQ multiplex PCR, and TCRdb holds only the in-frame ones, with some missing. This repertoire shows fewer than 800,000 clones, 90% to 95% found once; its top ten account for about 24%. The sample belongs to a study of shared clonotypes between healthy human individuals. The study, taken as a whole, reports: In the sorted subsets, rarefaction showed sequencing was incomplete despite large depth. Clonotypes that were shared across a handful of donors made up around 4.6% of naive CD4 clonotypes.

Germline CDR1 SGHVS, CDR2 FQNEAQ. The CDR3 runs to 15 residues. V shed 5 bases and J 0 bases; nucleotides not matched to a gene: 5. Naivety among CD8 cells was defined by CD45RO negativity and positive CCR7 selection, thereby excluding terminally differentiated effector memory CD45RA+ cells. The TCR comes from a man in his thirties or forties in good health. What was sequenced was naive CD8+ T cells sorted from blood. The rearrangement joins TRBV7-8 to TRBJ2-7; the match to TRBD2 covers 9 bases. The CDR3 DNA reads TGTGCCAGCAGCATGAGGACTAGCGACTCCTACGAGCAGTACTTC. Amino acid sequence: CASSMRTSDSYEQYF.